The 18 T cell receptor beta chains below come from one sample, sequenced in a study of PD-1 blockade in classical Hodgkin lymphoma. All patients experienced relapse after autologous stem cell transplantation, and brentuximab vedotin exposure was variable. Measured with immunoSEQ multiplex PCR; TCRdb has only the in-frame clones, and not every one. The sample includes some 96,000 clones, 80% to 95% of them seen just once. Sequencing used peripheral blood mononuclear cells (PBMCs), obtained at baseline. The receptor source for this set is a human donor with classical Hodgkin lymphoma.

V and J are TRBV27 and TRBJ1-2, with D possibly matching TRBD1 (5 bases). The germline CDR1 and CDR2 sequences are MNHEY and SMNVEV (reference sequence). The CDR3 has 13 residues. V was pared by 3 bases and J by 5 bases, with 10 bases between. In DNA, the CDR3 is TGTGCCAGCAGTTTGTCGGGGGTTTATGGCTACACCTTC. Translation gives CASSLSGVYGYTF.

V usage is TRBV10-3 and J usage is TRBJ2-1; D gene unclear. This CDR3 is 15 amino acids long. The germline CDR1 and CDR2 sequences are ENHRY and SYGVKD. The V end lost 7 bases, the J end lost 0 bases, and 13 bases lay between the germline ends. The CDR3 sequence: CAITLTESSYNEQFF. DNA for the CDR3: TGTGCCATCACCCTTACAGAGAGCTCCTACAATGAGCAGTTCTTC.

This chain uses TRBV27 with TRBJ2-2; D gene uncertain. V was pared by 6 bases and J by 3 bases, with 5 bases between. Germline-derived CDR1 and CDR2 are MNHEY and SMNVEV (reference sequence). The CDR3 loop spans 12 amino acids. The CDR3 DNA is TGTGCCAGCAGGGTTCACACCGGGGAGCTGTTTTTT. Its protein is CASRVHTGELFF.

The V gene is TRBV6-1, the J gene TRBJ1-4, with a tentative D call TRBD1 (5 bases). The germline CDR1 and CDR2 sequences are MNHNS and SASEGT. The CDR3 sequence is 14 residues long. Between the trimmed V and J ends, which lost 6 bases and 5 bases, there was a span of 13 bases. CDR3 nucleotides: TGTGCCAGCAGATCGGGACGGGCGAATGAAAAACTGTTTTTT. Residues: CASRSGRANEKLFF.

The V gene is TRBV28, the J gene TRBJ2-5, with a tentative D call TRBD1 (6 bases). The CDR3 contains 13 residues. Germline CDR1 reads MDHEN; CDR2 reads SYDVKM. Trimming removed 3 bases from V and 5 bases from J, with 10 bases in between. This CDR3 is CASSFWQGETQYF. CDR3 DNA sequence: TGTGCCAGCAGTTTCTGGCAGGGGGAGACCCAGTACTTC.

The rearrangement links TRBV28 to TRBJ2-1; 11 bases map to TRBD2. The CDR3 is 16 residues long. V shed 7 bases and J 6 bases; nucleotides not matched to a gene: 11. Germline loops: CDR1 MDHEN, CDR2 SYDVKM. The DNA for the CDR3 is TGTGCCAGCAACTATCCTATAGCGGGAGGGGCCAATGAGCAGTTCTTC. This gives the protein CASNYPIAGGANEQFF.

CDR3 in amino acids: CASSFWVTGELFF. The CDR3 nucleotides are TGTGCCAGCAGTTTTTGGGTCACCGGGGAGCTGTTTTTT. The rearrangement links TRBV27 to TRBJ2-2; D uncertain. Germline V gene lookup returns CDR1 MNHEY and CDR2 SMNVEV (reference sequence). The V and J ends lost 3 bases and 4 bases respectively, with 6 bases between them. This CDR3 is 13 amino acids long.

The chain is built from TRBV7-3 and TRBJ2-2; D not certain. Trimming pared 4 bases from V and 5 bases from J, leaving 5 bases between. Germline V gene data show CDR1 as SGHTA and CDR2 as FQGTGA. This CDR3 region has 12 residues. CDR3 nucleotides: TGTGCCAGCAGCTATAGAACCGGGGAGCTGTTTTTT. Its translation: CASSYRTGELFF.

The chain employs TRBV28 and TRBJ2-5; D remains unclear. This CDR3 contains 13 residues. Trimming removed 3 bases from V and 9 bases from J, with 14 bases in between. CDR1 and CDR2 (germline): MDHEN, SYDVKM. The CDR3 region is CASSFRVPAAQYF. CDR3 in DNA: TGTGCCAGCAGTTTTAGGGTGCCGGCGGCCCAGTACTTC.

V gene TRBV18 combines with J gene TRBJ1-1; TRBD1 matches 7 bases. With V trimmed by 1 base and J by 3 bases, 2 bases remained unmatched. This CDR3 comprises 14 residues. Germline-derived CDR1 and CDR2 are KGHSH and LQKENI. This chain's CDR3 is CASSPQGADTEAFF. As DNA, the CDR3 is TGTGCCAGCTCACCACAGGGGGCGGACACTGAAGCTTTCTTT.

This rearrangement joins TRBV6-6 to TRBJ1-1; D gene unclear. V was shortened by 4 bases and J by 2 bases, with 11 bases between the two germline ends. The germline V gene has CDR1 MNHNY and CDR2 SVGAGI (reference sequence). CDR3 size: 14 residues. CDR3 coding DNA: TGTGCCAGCAGTTCCAACACTCTAAACACTGAAGCTTTCTTT. Translated, it gives CASSSNTLNTEAFF.

This clone was detected only a few times. V is TRBV7-9 and J is TRBJ1-1, with unresolved D. Germline-derived CDR1 and CDR2 are SEHNR and FQNEAQ (reference sequence). The CDR3 contains 12 residues. V lost 1 base and J lost 11, with 11 bases in between. CDR3 amino acids: CASSLEGLRAFF. The CDR3 nucleotides read TGTGCCAGCAGCTTAGAAGGGTTGAGGGCTTTCTTT.

The rearrangement links TRBV6-6 to TRBJ2-7, with D possibly TRBD2 on 6 matching bases. This CDR3 is 13 amino acids long. CDR1 is MNHNY, CDR2 SVGAGI, per germline (reference sequence). V was clipped by 3 bases and J by 5 bases, with 11 bases between them. CDR3 DNA sequence: TGTGCCAGCAGTTATAGACTAGAGAACGAGCAGTACTTC. It encodes CASSYRLENEQYF.

The genes are TRBV28 and TRBJ2-7, with 9 bases matching TRBD1. The germline gives CDR1 MDHEN, CDR2 SYDVKM. J gave up 3 bases and V 7 bases, and 10 bases lay outside the gene matches. The CDR3 runs 15 residues. CDR3 protein: CASKFPGTGNYEQYF. In DNA form, the CDR3 reads TGTGCCAGCAAATTCCCCGGGACAGGGAACTACGAGCAGTACTTC.

This chain connects TRBV6-4 to TRBJ2-1; weak D call: TRBD2 (7 bases). Trimming shortened V by 4 bases and J by 6 bases, and 19 bases separated the two germline ends. The V gene's germline CDR1 is MRHNA and CDR2 SNTAGT. CDR3 length: 16 residues. This chain's CDR3 is CASSAQGGGLFNEQFF. The CDR3 DNA is TGTGCCAGCAGTGCCCAAGGGGGGGGCTTGTTCAATGAGCAGTTCTTC.

This chain links TRBV27 with TRBJ1-1; unclear D gene. The germline V and J ends were trimmed by 3 bases and 4 bases, with 12 bases remaining between them. Germline CDR1 and CDR2: MNHEY and SMNVEV (reference sequence). This CDR3 spans 14 amino acids. DNA for the CDR3: TGTGCCAGCAGTTTTGGTCTCTGGGCCACTGAAGCTTTCTTT. This translates into CASSFGLWATEAFF.

This clone has more than one count but fewer than ten. Other nucleotide sequences in the sample specify the same CDR3. The chain links TRBV5-1 to TRBJ2-5; D uncertain. In germline, CDR1 is SGHRS, CDR2 YFSETQ. V was clipped by 0 bases and J by 5 bases, with 5 bases between them. CDR3 size: 12 residues. Here the CDR3 reads CASSLVGETQYF. The CDR3 bases are TGCGCCAGCAGCTTGGTCGGTGAGACCCAGTACTTC.

The V call is TRBV4-1, the J call TRBJ1-1; a possible D gene is TRBD1 (5 bases). CDR3 length: 14 amino acids. The germline CDR1 and CDR2 sequences are MGHRA and YSYEKL. V lost 4 bases, J lost 3 bases, and 12 bases lay in between. The chain's CDR3 is CASSRTRGDTEAFF. The CDR3 DNA sequence: TGCGCCAGCAGCCGAACAAGAGGGGACACTGAAGCTTTCTTT.